What follows describes a single TCR beta chain. The antigen is undetermined. The data belong to a study of T cells after yellow fever vaccination. About the research overall: Fractions low in cell number were prepared with SMART-Seq v4 Ultra Low Input. Whole-study results and caveats: Secondary responses were weaker yet peaked faster, day 5 versus 15. The booster saw the reappearance of most primary-vaccination clones (more than 95% CD4, 80% to 90% CD8).

J lost 4 bases, V lost 3 bases, and 4 bases had no gene match. This CDR3 is built from 15 residues. Germline-derived CDR1 and CDR2 are SGHRS and YFSETQ. As TCR cDNA was made by 5'RACE template switching, a universal primer site and UMIs were added. TCRdb ran MiXCR on the 5' RACE reads and lists one entry per CDR3 protein. The table has about 340,000 distinct CDR3 sequences, around 3.9% seen once. The clonotype comes from a man between 18 and 35 years old who received the YFV17D yellow fever vaccine. The source material was PBMCs, sampled 5 days after the yellow fever booster vaccination. This chain uses TRBV5-1 with TRBJ2-3; 11 nucleotides align to TRBD1. CDR3 residues: CASSSGTGGPDTQYF. In nucleotides, the CDR3 is TGCGCCAGCAGCTCGGGGACAGGGGGACCAGATACGCAGTATTTT.